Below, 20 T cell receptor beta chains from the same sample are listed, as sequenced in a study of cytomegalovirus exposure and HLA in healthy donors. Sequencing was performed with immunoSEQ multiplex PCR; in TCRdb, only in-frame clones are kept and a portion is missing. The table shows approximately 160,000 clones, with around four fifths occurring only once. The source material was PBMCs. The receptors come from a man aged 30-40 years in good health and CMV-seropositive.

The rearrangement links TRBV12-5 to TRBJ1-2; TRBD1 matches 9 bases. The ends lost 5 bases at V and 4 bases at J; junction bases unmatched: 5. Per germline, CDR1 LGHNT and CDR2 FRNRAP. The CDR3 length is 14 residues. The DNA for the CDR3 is TGTGCTAGTGGTACCTCACAGGGGGCCTATGGCTACACCTTC. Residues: CASGTSQGAYGYTF.

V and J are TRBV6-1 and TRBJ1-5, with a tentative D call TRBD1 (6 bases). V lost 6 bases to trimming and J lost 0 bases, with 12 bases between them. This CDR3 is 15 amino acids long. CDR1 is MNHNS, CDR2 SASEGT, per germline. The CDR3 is CASRDRHYSNQPQHF. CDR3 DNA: TGTGCCAGCAGGGACAGACATTATAGCAATCAGCCCCAGCATTTT.

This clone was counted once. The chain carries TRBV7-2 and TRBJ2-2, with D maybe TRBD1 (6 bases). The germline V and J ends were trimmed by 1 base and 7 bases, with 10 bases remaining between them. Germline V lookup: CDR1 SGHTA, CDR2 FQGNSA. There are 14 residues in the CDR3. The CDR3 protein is CASSLVAGDGELFF. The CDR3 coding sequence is TGTGCCAGCAGCTTAGTCGCAGGGGACGGGGAGCTGTTTTTT.

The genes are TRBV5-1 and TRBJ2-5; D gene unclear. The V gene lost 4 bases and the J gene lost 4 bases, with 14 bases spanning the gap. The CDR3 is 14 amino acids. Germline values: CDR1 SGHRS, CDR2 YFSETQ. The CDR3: CASSGTFAGETQYF. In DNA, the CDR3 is TGCGCCAGCAGCGGTACTTTCGCCGGAGAGACCCAGTACTTC.

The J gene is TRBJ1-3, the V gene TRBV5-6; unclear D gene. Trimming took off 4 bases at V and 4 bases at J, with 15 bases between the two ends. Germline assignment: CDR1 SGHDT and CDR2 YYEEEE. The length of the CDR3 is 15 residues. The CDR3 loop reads CASSQTDWSGNTIYF. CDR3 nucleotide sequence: TGTGCCAGCAGCCAAACCGACTGGTCCGGAAACACCATATATTTT.

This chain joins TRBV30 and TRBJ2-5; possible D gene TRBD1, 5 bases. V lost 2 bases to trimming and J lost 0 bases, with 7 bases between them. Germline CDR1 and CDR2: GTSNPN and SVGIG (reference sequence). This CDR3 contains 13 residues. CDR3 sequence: CAWSPGYQETQYF. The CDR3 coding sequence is TGTGCCTGGAGTCCAGGGTACCAAGAGACCCAGTACTTC.

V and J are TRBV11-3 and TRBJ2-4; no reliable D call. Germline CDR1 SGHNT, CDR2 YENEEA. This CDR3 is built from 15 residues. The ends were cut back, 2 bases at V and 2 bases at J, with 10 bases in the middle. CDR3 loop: CASSLKSGSKNIQYF. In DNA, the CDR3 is TGTGCCAGCAGCTTAAAGTCCGGGTCCAAAAACATTCAGTACTTC.

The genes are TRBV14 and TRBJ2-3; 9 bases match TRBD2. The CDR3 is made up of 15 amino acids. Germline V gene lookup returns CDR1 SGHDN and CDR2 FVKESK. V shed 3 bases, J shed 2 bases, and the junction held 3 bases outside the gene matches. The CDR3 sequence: CASSHGLANTDTQYF. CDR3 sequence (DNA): TGTGCCAGCAGCCATGGACTAGCGAACACAGATACGCAGTATTTT.

CDR3 coding DNA: TGTGCCAGCAGCAAAACAGGGGAATCCTACAATGAGCAGTTCTTC. It encodes CASSKTGESYNEQFF. This sequence joins TRBV11-2 and TRBJ2-1; 7 positions match TRBD1. The germline V gene has CDR1 SGHAT and CDR2 FQNNGV. The CDR3 is 15 residues long. The J segment lost 1 base and the V segment lost 5 bases, leaving 5 bases of the junction unmatched.

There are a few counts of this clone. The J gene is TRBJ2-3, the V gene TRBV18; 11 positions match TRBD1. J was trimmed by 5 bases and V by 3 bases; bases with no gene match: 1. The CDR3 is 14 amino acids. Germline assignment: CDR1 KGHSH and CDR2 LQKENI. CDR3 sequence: CASSPGTGGDTQYF. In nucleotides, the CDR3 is TGTGCCAGCTCACCCGGGACAGGGGGAGATACGCAGTATTTT.

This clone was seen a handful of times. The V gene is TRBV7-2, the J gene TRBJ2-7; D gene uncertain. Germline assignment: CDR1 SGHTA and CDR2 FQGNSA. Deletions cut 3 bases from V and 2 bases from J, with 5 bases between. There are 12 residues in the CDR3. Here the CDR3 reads CASSFVTYEQYF. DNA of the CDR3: TGTGCCAGCAGCTTTGTAACCTACGAGCAGTACTTC.

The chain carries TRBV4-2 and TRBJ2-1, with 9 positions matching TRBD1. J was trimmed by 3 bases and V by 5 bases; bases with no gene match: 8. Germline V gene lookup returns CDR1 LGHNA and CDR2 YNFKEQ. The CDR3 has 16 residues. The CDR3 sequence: CASSSGQGNFYNEQFF. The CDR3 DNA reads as TGTGCCAGCAGCTCGGGACAGGGCAACTTCTACAATGAGCAGTTCTTC.

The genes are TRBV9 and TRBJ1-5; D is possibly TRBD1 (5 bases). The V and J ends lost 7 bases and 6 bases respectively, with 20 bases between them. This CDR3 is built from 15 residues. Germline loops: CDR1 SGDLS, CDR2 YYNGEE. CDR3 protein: CASGNPQGGSQPQHF. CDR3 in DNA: TGTGCCAGCGGTAACCCGCAGGGAGGGAGTCAGCCCCAGCATTTT.

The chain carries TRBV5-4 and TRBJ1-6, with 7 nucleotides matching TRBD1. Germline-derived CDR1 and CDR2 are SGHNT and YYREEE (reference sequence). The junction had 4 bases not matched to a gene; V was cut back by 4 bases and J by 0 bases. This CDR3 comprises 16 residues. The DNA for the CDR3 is TGTGCCAGCAGCCCGACAGGGAGCTCCTATAATTCACCCCTCCACTTT. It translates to CASSPTGSSYNSPLHF.

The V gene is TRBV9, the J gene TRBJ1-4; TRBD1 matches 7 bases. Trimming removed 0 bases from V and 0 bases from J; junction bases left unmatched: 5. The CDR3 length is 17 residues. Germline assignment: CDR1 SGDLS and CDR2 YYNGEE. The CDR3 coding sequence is TGTGCCAGCAGCGTAGAAGGACAGGCAACAACTAATGAAAAACTGTTTTTT. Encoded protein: CASSVEGQATTNEKLFF.

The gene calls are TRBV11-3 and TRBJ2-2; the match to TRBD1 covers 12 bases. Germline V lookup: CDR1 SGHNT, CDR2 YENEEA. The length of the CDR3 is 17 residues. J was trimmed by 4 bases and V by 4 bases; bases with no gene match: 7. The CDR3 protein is CASSSGTGGVLTGELFF. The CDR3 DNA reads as TGTGCCAGCAGCTCCGGGACAGGGGGCGTTCTCACCGGGGAGCTGTTTTTT.

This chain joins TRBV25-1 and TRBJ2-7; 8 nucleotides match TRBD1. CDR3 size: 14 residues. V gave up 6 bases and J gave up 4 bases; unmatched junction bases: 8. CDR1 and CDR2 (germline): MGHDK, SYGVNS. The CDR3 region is CASSLGQGGYEQYF. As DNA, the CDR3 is TGTGCCAGCAGCCTCGGACAGGGTGGGTACGAGCAGTACTTC.

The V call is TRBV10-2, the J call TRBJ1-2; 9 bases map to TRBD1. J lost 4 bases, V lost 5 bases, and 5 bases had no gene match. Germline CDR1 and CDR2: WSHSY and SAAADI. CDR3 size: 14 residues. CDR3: CASSSGQGSYGYTF. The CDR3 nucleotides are TGCGCCAGCAGTTCCGGACAGGGGAGCTATGGCTACACCTTC.

The CDR3 spells CASSLERAGELFF. CDR3 nucleotides: TGCGCCAGCAGCTTGGAGCGGGCCGGGGAGCTGTTTTTT. This rearrangement joins TRBV5-1 to TRBJ2-2; the D gene is possibly TRBD2 (6 bases). The CDR3 spans 13 residues. CDR1 and CDR2 from the germline V gene are SGHRS and YFSETQ. V dropped 0 bases and J dropped 6 bases, with 6 bases sitting between them.

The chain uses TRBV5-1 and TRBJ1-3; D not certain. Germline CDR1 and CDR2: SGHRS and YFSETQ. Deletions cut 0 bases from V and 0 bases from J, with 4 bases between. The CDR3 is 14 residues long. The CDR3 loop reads CASSLDYSGNTIYF. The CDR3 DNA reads TGCGCCAGCAGCTTGGACTACTCTGGAAACACCATATATTTT. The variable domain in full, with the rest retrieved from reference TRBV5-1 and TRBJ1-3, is KAGVTQTPRYLIKTRGQQVTLSCSPISGHRSVSWYQQTPGQGLQFLFEYFSETQRNKGNFPGRFSGRQFSNSRSEMNVSTLELGDSALYLCASSLDYSGNTIYFGEGSWLTVV.